These 30 T cell receptor beta chains were all obtained from the same sample, sequenced in a study of radiation and T cells in renal cell carcinoma. Indicated treatment: treatment-naive control, cytoreductive nephrectomy. Produced via immunoSEQ multiplex PCR; TCRdb's table is partial and in-frame only. The data hold 15,000 to 20,000 clones, with about 60% observed a single time. This specimen consisted of tumor tissue, obtained from a patient whose treatment was nephrectomy without radiotherapy. All receptors derive from a man aged 45-65 years with renal cell carcinoma.

The chain has TRBV18 and TRBJ2-7; the match to TRBD2 covers 7 bases. Germline CDR1 and CDR2: KGHSH and LQKENI. This CDR3 is built from 16 residues. With V trimmed by 1 base and J by 3 bases, 9 bases remained unmatched. The CDR3 reads CASSPLGAGGSYEQYF. CDR3 DNA: TGTGCCAGCTCACCACTGGGCGCCGGCGGGAGCTACGAGCAGTACTTC.

This clone was detected ten times or more. CDR3 amino acids: CATSQVDTEAFF. In DNA form, the CDR3 reads TGTGCCACCAGTCAGGTGGACACTGAAGCTTTCTTT. The chain joins TRBV15 to TRBJ1-1; D is uncertain. Germline CDR1 LNHNV, CDR2 YYDKDF (reference sequence). With 6 bases removed from V and 3 bases from J, the gap between germline ends came to 8 bases. CDR3 size: 12 residues.

The chain has TRBV7-2 and TRBJ2-2; no reliable D call. The CDR3 runs to 16 residues. Germline values: CDR1 SGHTA, CDR2 FQGNSA. Trimming stripped 4 bases from V and 6 bases from J, with 18 bases between. This chain's CDR3 is CASSSSPTRDSGELFF. The CDR3 nucleotides read TGTGCCAGCAGCTCCTCCCCGACCAGAGACTCCGGGGAGCTGTTTTTT.

The chain joins TRBV29-1 to TRBJ2-3; 8 nucleotides align to TRBD1. Germline assignment: CDR1 SQVTM and CDR2 ANQGSEA. V lost 4 bases and J lost 2; bases outside the gene matches: 17. CDR3 length: 18 residues. Written as DNA, the CDR3 is TGCAGCGTTGCGGGGCTACAGGGGGTGGAATCTCACACAGATACGCAGTATTTT. This codes for CSVAGLQGVESHTDTQYF.

The chain uses TRBV19 and TRBJ1-1; D is undetermined. Trimming removed 3 bases from V and 1 base from J, with 6 bases in between. The germline CDR1 and CDR2 sequences are LNHDA and SQIVND (reference sequence). The CDR3 has 13 residues. CDR3 nucleotide sequence: TGTGCCAGTAGTATTTATAGGAACACTGAAGCTTTCTTT. It codes for CASSIYRNTEAFF.

There are a few counts of this clone. The chain recombines TRBV19 with TRBJ1-1; 8 nucleotides agree with TRBD1. CDR1 and CDR2 from the germline V gene are LNHDA and SQIVND (reference sequence). V shed 6 bases, J shed 2 bases, and the junction held 5 bases outside the gene matches. This CDR3 is built from 14 residues. This CDR3 is CASSRGQGNTEAFF. The CDR3 DNA sequence: TGTGCCAGTAGCCGAGGACAGGGCAACACTGAAGCTTTCTTT.

The chain employs TRBV28 and TRBJ1-2; TRBD1 might be the D (6 bases). This CDR3 is 13 amino acids long. V lost 3 bases and J lost 6, with 11 bases in between. Germline lookup yields CDR1 MDHEN and CDR2 SYDVKM. CDR3 sequence: CASSLGGGNGYTF. The CDR3 coding sequence is TGTGCCAGCAGTTTGGGGGGCGGCAATGGCTACACCTTC.

There are a few counts of this clone. The chain employs TRBV7-8 and TRBJ2-7, with 8 nucleotides matching TRBD2. The trim removed 5 bases at V and 1 base at J, leaving 10 bases unmatched. The CDR3 is 16 amino acids. Germline CDR1 reads SGHVS; CDR2 reads FQNEAQ. This CDR3 is CASSPRGAGGSYEQYF. The CDR3 bases are TGTGCCAGCAGCCCTAGAGGGGCGGGGGGTTCCTACGAGCAGTACTTC.

This clone was found a few times. V gene TRBV9 combines with J gene TRBJ2-3; possibly TRBD2 for D (6 bases). The CDR3 runs 15 residues. V was clipped by 4 bases and J by 1 base, with 13 bases between them. CDR1 is SGDLS, CDR2 YYNGEE, per germline. This CDR3 reads CASSPIGGGTDTQYF. The DNA for the CDR3 is TGTGCCAGCAGCCCCATAGGCGGGGGCACAGATACGCAGTATTTT.

The rearrangement joins TRBV27 to TRBJ2-5; possible D gene TRBD2, 6 bases. The germline gives CDR1 MNHEY, CDR2 SMNVEV (reference sequence). CDR3 length equals 15 residues. Between the trimmed V and J ends, which lost 0 bases and 4 bases, there was a span of 12 bases. CDR3 DNA: TGTGCCAGCAGTTTATCAGGGTCGCGGGGAGAGACCCAGTACTTC. As protein: CASSLSGSRGETQYF.

The V gene is TRBV29-1, the J gene TRBJ2-1; 8 bases map to TRBD1. CDR3 size: 12 residues. Trimming at V came to 7 bases and at J to 6 bases, leaving 5 bases not matched to a gene. CDR1 is SQVTM and CDR2 is ANQGSEA in the germline V gene. The CDR3 DNA reads as TGCAGCGATTCGACAGGGGTCAATGAGCAGTTCTTC. Translation gives CSDSTGVNEQFF.

This clone came up a few times. This chain connects TRBV5-1 to TRBJ2-3; D is possibly TRBD1 or TRBD2 (6 bases each). Germline V gene lookup returns CDR1 SGHRS and CDR2 YFSETQ. Trimming took 0 bases from V and 1 from J, leaving 9 bases between them. The CDR3 consists of 15 residues. In DNA form, the CDR3 reads TGCGCCAGCAGCTTGGCTAGGGGGGGCACAGATACGCAGTATTTT. Amino acids: CASSLARGGTDTQYF. Based on the CDR3 plus reference TRBV5-1 and TRBJ2-3, the full variable domain is KAGVTQTPRYLIKTRGQQVTLSCSPISGHRSVSWYQQTPGQGLQFLFEYFSETQRNKGNFPGRFSGRQFSNSRSEMNVSTLELGDSALYLCASSLARGGTDTQYFGPGTRLTVL.

This clone has only one observation. The chain is built from TRBV7-2 and TRBJ1-5; D ambiguous. V dropped 4 bases and J dropped 0 bases, with 7 bases sitting between them. Germline V lookup: CDR1 SGHTA, CDR2 FQGNSA. CDR3 length: 14 residues. CDR3 bases: TGTGCCAGCAGCTGGGTCCGTAGCAATCAGCCCCAGCATTTT. It yields the protein CASSWVRSNQPQHF.

The chain uses TRBV6-6 and TRBJ2-1; 9 bases map to TRBD2. The CDR3 contains 16 residues. Germline V gene lookup returns CDR1 MNHNY and CDR2 SVGAGI (reference sequence). V dropped 0 bases and J dropped 6; count of bases not matched to a gene: 6. CDR3 DNA: TGTGCCAGCAGTTACTCGAGGCTAGCGGGACTCAATGAGCAGTTCTTC. Its translation is CASSYSRLAGLNEQFF.

The chain links TRBV2 to TRBJ2-7, with 9 bases identical to TRBD1. Germline lookup yields CDR1 SNHLY and CDR2 FYNNEI. This CDR3 has 12 amino acids. Trimming removed 5 bases from V and 6 bases from J; junction bases left unmatched: 2. As DNA, the CDR3 is TGTGCCAGCAGTTGGACAGGGGCCGAGCAGTACTTC. Translating gives CASSWTGAEQYF.

At least ten counts were recorded for this clone. J is TRBJ1-3 and V is TRBV7-2; no firm D call. Deletions cut 4 bases from V and 4 bases from J, with 5 bases between. Germline V gene data show CDR1 as SGHTA and CDR2 as FQGNSA. The CDR3 has 12 residues. DNA of the CDR3: TGTGCCAGCAGCTCACAGGGAAACACCATATATTTT. Its translation: CASSSQGNTIYF.

In nucleotides, the CDR3 is TGTGCCAGCAGCTTAGTGACAGGGTATTTTTACGAGCAGTACTTC. Amino acid sequence: CASSLVTGYFYEQYF. The genes are TRBV7-9 and TRBJ2-7; 7 positions match TRBD1. J was trimmed by 4 bases and V by 1 base; bases with no gene match: 7. The CDR3 has 15 amino acids. Germline values: CDR1 SEHNR, CDR2 FQNEAQ (reference sequence).

The rearrangement links TRBV29-1 to TRBJ1-3; D unresolved. The V gene lost 7 bases and the J gene lost 0 bases, with 13 bases spanning the gap. CDR1 and CDR2 (germline): SQVTM, ANQGSEA. The CDR3 contains 14 residues. The CDR3 reads CSARLDYSGNTIYF. The CDR3 DNA reads as TGCAGCGCCCGCCTTGACTACTCTGGAAACACCATATATTTT.

This chain uses TRBV12-5 with TRBJ2-2; D gene ambiguous. Germline V gene sequence: CDR1 LGHNT, CDR2 FRNRAP. V gave up 2 bases and J gave up 1 base, with 8 bases separating them. The CDR3 runs 15 residues. CDR3 sequence: CASGLSQLNTGELFF. The CDR3 nucleotides are TGTGCTAGTGGTTTGAGTCAGCTGAACACCGGGGAGCTGTTTTTT.

This clone came up once. V is TRBV7-2 and J is TRBJ2-3; 7 positions agree with TRBD2. This CDR3 region has 16 residues. The junction had 6 bases not matched to a gene; V was cut back by 1 base and J by 2 bases. The germline CDR1 and CDR2 sequences are SGHTA and FQGNSA. The CDR3 is CASSLELSGDTDTQYF. DNA for the CDR3: TGTGCCAGCAGCTTAGAACTCAGCGGGGACACAGATACGCAGTATTTT.

This clone was picked up a small number of times. This chain uses TRBV2 with TRBJ1-1; D ambiguous. The germline V gene encodes CDR1 SNHLY and CDR2 FYNNEI. The ends were cut back, 4 bases at V and 4 bases at J, with 7 bases in the middle. This CDR3 comprises 12 residues. This CDR3 reads CASSVEGTEAFF. The CDR3 DNA reads as TGTGCCAGCAGTGTTGAGGGCACTGAAGCTTTCTTT.

This clone was recorded a few times. The rearrangement joins TRBV6-1 to TRBJ1-1; no clear D. V was cut by 2 bases and J by 12 bases, with 7 bases left in between. The CDR3 loop spans 10 amino acids. The germline V gene encodes CDR1 MNHNS and CDR2 SASEGT. CDR3 in amino acids: CASSERTSFF. CDR3 DNA: TGTGCCAGCAGTGAAAGGACGTCTTTCTTT.

This chain connects TRBV10-3 to TRBJ1-4; TRBD1 is a possible D gene (6 bases). The CDR3 totals 15 residues. CDR1 and CDR2 (germline): ENHRY, SYGVKD. V lost 0 bases to trimming and J lost 7 bases, with 12 bases between them. The CDR3 is CAISESGGPAEKLFF. DNA of the CDR3: TGTGCCATCAGTGAGTCGGGGGGGCCCGCTGAAAAACTGTTTTTT.

A few counts support this clone. The chain is built from TRBV14 and TRBJ2-4, with D possibly matching TRBD2 (5 bases). Germline V gene sequence: CDR1 SGHDN, CDR2 FVKESK. The CDR3 sequence is 14 residues long. V gave up 6 bases and J gave up 5 bases, with 14 bases separating them. CDR3: CASSQSGLQNIQYF. CDR3 in DNA: TGTGCCAGCAGTCAATCGGGATTACAAAACATTCAGTACTTC.

Only a few counts were recorded for this clone. The chain carries TRBV13 and TRBJ2-3, with 11 positions matching TRBD1. The ends lost 3 bases at V and 5 bases at J; junction bases unmatched: 7. The CDR3 length is 16 residues. Looked up from germline, CDR1 is PRHDT and CDR2 is FYEKMQ (reference sequence). The CDR3 sequence: CASSLGTGGPEDTQYF. The CDR3 DNA reads as TGTGCCAGCAGCTTGGGGACAGGGGGTCCCGAAGATACGCAGTATTTT.

DNA of the CDR3: TGCGCCAGCAGCAGACAGGTAAACACTGAAGCTTTCTTT. This translates into CASSRQVNTEAFF. V and J are TRBV4-1 and TRBJ1-1, with a possible D match to TRBD1 (6 bases). The V gene's germline CDR1 is MGHRA and CDR2 YSYEKL. This CDR3 comprises 13 residues. V lost 5 bases to trimming and J lost 2 bases, with 9 bases between them.

V is TRBV6-5 and J is TRBJ2-7, with TRBD2 matching over 9 bases. From germline, CDR1 is MNHEY and CDR2 SVGAGI. V lost 0 bases to trimming and J lost 3 bases; unmatched junction nucleotides: 6. The CDR3 runs to 16 residues. CDR3 in amino acids: CASSYSWGSGSYEQYF. As DNA, the CDR3 is TGTGCCAGCAGTTACTCTTGGGGTAGCGGGAGCTACGAGCAGTACTTC.

This clone was recorded a few times. The genes are TRBV10-3 and TRBJ1-5; 8 bases are shared with TRBD1. CDR1 and CDR2 from the germline V gene are ENHRY and SYGVKD. The CDR3 is made up of 16 amino acids. V lost 0 bases and J lost 6; bases outside the gene matches: 7. CDR3 region: CAISESSQGAGQPQHF. The CDR3 bases are TGTGCCATCAGTGAGTCGAGCCAGGGGGCCGGTCAGCCCCAGCATTTT.

This clone was detected only a few times. The J gene is TRBJ1-5, the V gene TRBV11-2; tentative D call: TRBD1 (5 bases). The CDR3 totals 13 residues. V shed 1 base and J shed 4 bases, with 5 bases lying between them. Germline CDR1 reads SGHAT; CDR2 reads FQNNGV. CDR3 loop: CASSLGQNQPQHF. CDR3 nucleotide sequence: TGTGCCAGCAGCTTAGGACAGAATCAGCCCCAGCATTTT. Full variable domain (rest looked up from reference TRBV11-2 and TRBJ1-5): EAGVAQSPRYKIIEKRQSVAFWCNPISGHATLYWYQQILGQGPKLLIQFQNNGVVDDSQLPKDRFSAERLKGVDSTLKIQPAKLEDSAVYLCASSLGQNQPQHFGDGTRLSIL.

The chain's CDR3 is CASSTSYEQYF. The DNA for the CDR3 is TGTGCCAGCAGTACATCCTACGAGCAGTACTTC. The chain employs TRBV6-6 and TRBJ2-7; no clear D. Germline V CDR1 and CDR2: MNHNY, SVGAGI (reference sequence). The CDR3 spans 11 residues. Trimming left V 5 bases short and J 1 base short, with 3 bases between.